A selection of T cell receptor beta chains follows, all from one sample in a study of post-analysis software for immune sequencing data. In TCRdb, the PCR reads were re-called with MiXCR into one record per CDR3 protein. The sample yields approximately 770,000 distinct CDR3 sequences, approximately 44% seen once. Sequencing input: blood. Receptors were obtained from a girl between 10 and 17 years old with multiple sclerosis. CDR3s include the opening cysteine and the closing phenylalanine or tryptophan. The order of the fields is V gene, D gene, J gene, clone size, CDR3 DNA, CDR3 protein. A D gene is named only where the DNA matches it firmly. Clone sizes are given selectively: once, few, many, or a class where the clone is expanded.

>TRBV6-2/TRBV6-3|-|TRBJ2-7|-
TGTGCCAGCAGTTACTCGAGTAGCTTGCTGCAGTACTTC
CASSYSSSLLQYF
>TRBV4-2|-|TRBJ2-7|-
TGTGCCAGCAGCCAAGTAGAAGGGTCCTCTGCTTACGAGCAGTACTTC
CASSQVEGSSAYEQYF
>TRBV9|TRBD2|TRBJ2-3|-
TGTGCCAGCGCGAAAGCGGGAGGGCCCCCCTTGTATTTT
CASAKAGGPPLYF
>TRBV12-3/TRBV12-4|-|TRBJ1-2|-
TGTGCCAGCAGTTTTCATGGACATAACTATGGCTACACCTTC
CASSFHGHNYGYTF
>TRBV5-5|-|TRBJ2-1|few
TGTGCCAGCAGCGTGGGATGGGGTGATGATGAGCAGTTCTTC
CASSVGWGDDEQFF
>TRBV12-3/TRBV12-4|-|TRBJ1-1|-
TGTGCCAGCAGTCCCATAGGGGGTGGCACTGAAGCTTTCTTT
CASSPIGGGTEAFF
>TRBV27|TRBD1|TRBJ2-7|-
TGTGCCAGCAGCTCCGGCGGGACAGGGGAGGTCCCCTCCTACGAGCAGTACTTC
CASSSGGTGEVPSYEQYF
>TRBV29-1|TRBD1|TRBJ2-1|-
TGCAGCGTTGTATGGGACAGGGGGCAGTCAGATGAGCAGTTCTTC
CSVVWDRGQSDEQFF
>TRBV5-1|-|TRBJ1-5|-
TGCGCCAGCAGCTTGGGAGGGACACGAAATCAGCCCCAGCATTTT
CASSLGGTRNQPQHF
>TRBV30|TRBD1|TRBJ1-2|-
TGTGCCTGGGGAGCCGACAGGGCCTATGGCTACACCTTC
CAWGADRAYGYTF
>TRBV9|TRBD2|TRBJ2-3|-
TGTGCCGGCAGCGTGTCGGCTAGCGGGAGGGACACAGATACGCAGTATTTT
CAGSVSASGRDTDTQYF
>TRBV12-3/TRBV12-4|TRBD2|TRBJ2-3|-
TGTGCCAGCAGTTGGGGGGGAGCGGGAGAGGGGGCAGATACGCAGTATTTT
CASSWGGAGEGADTQYF
>TRBV29-1|-|TRBJ1-2|many
TGCAGCGTGGATACTGCAGGGGCCGGTTATGGCTACACCTTC
CSVDTAGAGYGYTF
>TRBV12-3/TRBV12-4|TRBD2|TRBJ2-4|-
TGTGCCAGCAGTTTTTCCAGCGGGAGTATGGGAGCCAAAAACATTCAGTACTTC
CASSFSSGSMGAKNIQYF
>TRBV7-8|TRBD2|TRBJ2-3|few
TGTGCCAGCAGCCCCGAGCGGGGGTCTAACACAGATACGCAGTATTTT
CASSPERGSNTDTQYF
>TRBV29-1|-|TRBJ1-1|-
TGCAGCGTTGAACGGCAGGGGATGAACACTGAAGCTTTCTTT
CSVERQGMNTEAFF
>TRBV11-2|TRBD2|TRBJ2-1|few
TGTGCCAGCAGCTTAAAGACTAGCCCCAATGAGCAGTTCTTC
CASSLKTSPNEQFF
>TRBV7-9|TRBD1|TRBJ2-5|-
TGTGCCAGCAGCCGGGACAGGGGGCTGAGAGAGACCCAGTACTTC
CASSRDRGLRETQYF
>TRBV6-5|TRBD1|TRBJ1-2|few
TGTGCCGGCAGTGCGGACAGGCTTCATGGCTACACCTTC
CAGSADRLHGYTF
>TRBV20-1|-|TRBJ2-3|many
TGCAGTGCTAGAGATCATCTGGAGGGACCTCTTGGCACAGATACGCAGTATTTT
CSARDHLEGPLGTDTQYF
>TRBV6-2/TRBV6-3|TRBD1|TRBJ1-5|-
TGTGCCAGCAGTAGGACAGGGTTGGAGCCCCAGCATTTT
CASSRTGLEPQHF
>TRBV6-1|TRBD2|TRBJ2-1|few
TGTGCCAGGGTTCCAGCGGGAGGACTCAATGAGCAGTTCTTC
CARVPAGGLNEQFF
>TRBV9|-|TRBJ2-3|-
TGTGCCAGCAGCGTAAGAAGCGGCACAGATACGCAGTATTTT
CASSVRSGTDTQYF
>TRBV5-1|-|TRBJ2-7|few
TGCGCCAGCAGCTTGGCCGCGACCGCTGGTTACGAGCAGTACTTC
CASSLAATAGYEQYF
>TRBV5-1|TRBD1|TRBJ2-3|few
TGCGCCAGCAGCTTGGGGACAGGGGGAAAACTGGATACGCAGTATTTT
CASSLGTGGKLDTQYF
>TRBV12-3/TRBV12-4|-|TRBJ2-3|-
TGTGCCAGCAGTTTAGACTGGGGGGATACGCAGTATTTT
CASSLDWGDTQYF
>TRBV20-1|-|TRBJ2-7|-
TGCAGTGCTAGAGATATTCGGCCGCCAGGGACCGAGCAGTACTTC
CSARDIRPPGTEQYF
>TRBV20-1|-|TRBJ2-5|-
TGCAGTGCTAGATTTAGGGGAGGTTGGGAGACCCAGTACTTC
CSARFRGGWETQYF
>TRBV12-3/TRBV12-4|TRBD2|TRBJ2-5|few
TGTGCCAGCAGTTTAAATAGCGGGAGTAAGGAGACCCAGTACTTC
CASSLNSGSKETQYF
>TRBV4-2|-|TRBJ2-1|-
TGTGCCAGCAGCCAAGATAGTTGGGAGAGTGAGCAGTTCTTC
CASSQDSWESEQFF
>TRBV20-1|-|TRBJ2-1|-
TGCAGTACTCGGGCTAGCTCCTACAATGAGCAGTTCTTC
CSTRASSYNEQFF